Below are 21 T cell receptor beta chains sequenced from a single sample in a study of blood T cells in healthy people across ages. It was with a sample-barcoded 5' primer and a J-beta primer mix that a second PCR of about 6 to 12 cycles was run. TCRdb processed the 5' RACE reads anew with MiXCR; each CDR3 protein has one entry. Of about 380,000 distinct CDR3 sequences in the sample, 52% were seen once. Material for sequencing was blood. Every receptor here comes from a man in his fifties or sixties in good health.

This clonotype has a handful of counts. This rearrangement joins TRBV20-1 to TRBJ2-3; 8 bases fit TRBD2. The CDR3 runs to 14 residues. Trimming took 0 bases from V and 3 from J; bases not matched to a gene: 2. Germline V gives CDR1 DFQATT, CDR2 SNEGSKA (reference sequence). CDR3 nucleotide sequence: TGCAGTGCTAGAGATAGCGGGGTTACAGATACGCAGTATTTT. The encoded protein is CSARDSGVTDTQYF.

In regard to this clonotype: An end of the junction differs from the germline gene, which may be a read error. This chain joins TRBV15 and TRBJ2-7, with D tentatively TRBD2 (6 bases). The CDR3 spans 17 residues. CDR1 LNHNV and CDR2 YYDKDF come from the germline V gene (reference sequence). The CDR3 sequence is CATSPEPTGLLASERYF. The CDR3 DNA reads TGTGCCACCAGCCCGGAACCTACGGGACTCCTCGCCTCCGAGCGGTACTTC.

A few counts support this clonotype. The chain employs TRBV4-3 and TRBJ2-1, with 14 bases fitting TRBD2. With 4 bases clipped from V and 6 bases from J, the junction kept 8 bases outside the gene matches. The CDR3 loop spans 17 amino acids. CDR1 and CDR2 (germline): LGHNA, YSLEER. Here the CDR3 DNA reads TGCGCCAGCAGCCTGAGATTTGGGACTAGCGGGAGCAATGAGCAGTTCTTC. This translates into CASSLRFGTSGSNEQFF.

This clonotype was counted a single time. The genes are TRBV20-1 and TRBJ2-1, with TRBD2 matching over 8 bases. Germline-derived CDR1 and CDR2 are DFQATT and SNEGSKA (reference sequence). V lost 4 bases and J lost 0; bases outside the gene matches: 11. The CDR3 covers 17 residues. The CDR3 is CSATRGGARSSYNEQFF. The CDR3 nucleotides read TGCAGTGCTACTCGGGGGGGGGCGCGAAGCTCCTACAATGAGCAGTTCTTC.

In regard to this clonotype: Its ends do not fully match the called genes, so a read error is possible. The chain has TRBV6-1 and TRBJ1-2; the match to TRBD1 covers 10 bases. Germline CDR1 MNHNS, CDR2 SASEGT. The CDR3 length is 15 residues. CDR3 loop: CASGDRDRGPCGYTF. The CDR3 coding sequence is TGTGCCAGCGGTGACCGGGACAGGGGACCCTGTGGCTACACCTTC.

This chain connects TRBV10-3 to TRBJ1-2; no reliable D call. V was clipped by 0 bases and J by 3 bases, with 11 bases between them. The CDR3 runs 15 residues. Per the germline V gene, CDR1 is ENHRY and CDR2 is SYGVKD. CDR3 loop: CAISESLRAYYGYTF. As DNA, the CDR3 is TGTGCCATCAGTGAGTCCTTAAGGGCTTACTATGGCTACACCTTC.

The V and J genes are TRBV9 and TRBJ1-1; D is uncertain. Trimming stripped 0 bases from V and 5 bases from J, with 11 bases between. The CDR3 has 14 amino acids. Germline assignment: CDR1 SGDLS and CDR2 YYNGEE. The CDR3 reads CASSVAWGGTEAFF. Here the CDR3 DNA reads TGTGCCAGCAGCGTAGCGTGGGGAGGGACTGAAGCTTTCTTT.

This clonotype turned up a few times. This chain links TRBV7-2 with TRBJ2-3; 8 positions match TRBD2. The germline V gene has CDR1 SGHTA and CDR2 FQGNSA. J lost 5 bases, V lost 5 bases, and 9 bases had no gene match. The CDR3 length is 15 residues. CDR3: CASSLGGAGGDTQYF. CDR3 in DNA: TGTGCCAGCAGCCTCGGGGGGGCTGGAGGAGATACGCAGTATTTT.

As for this clonotype: Mismatch with germline at one junction end may stem from a read error. This chain joins TRBV20-1 and TRBJ2-3, with TRBD2 matching over 9 bases. The germline V gene has CDR1 DFQATT and CDR2 SNEGSKA (reference sequence). The CDR3 runs 14 residues. The CDR3 is CSARDETSGLTQYF. The CDR3 DNA sequence: TGCAGCGCTAGAGATGAGACTAGCGGACTTACGCAGTATTTT.

For this clonotype: A junction end diverges from the germline sequence, so it may reflect a read error. This sequence joins TRBV7-2 and TRBJ2-1; 11 positions agree with TRBD2. The germline gives CDR1 SGHTA, CDR2 FQGNSA. The CDR3 extends over 17 amino acids. The CDR3 sequence: CANSSIELAGANNEQFF. DNA of the CDR3: TGTGCCAACAGCTCGATAGAACTAGCGGGAGCTAACAATGAGCAGTTCTTC.

The chain recombines TRBV12-3 or TRBV12-4 with TRBJ1-1; D perhaps matches TRBD1 (6 bases). V was shortened by 2 bases and J by 6 bases, with 10 bases between the two germline ends. The CDR3 runs to 13 residues. CDR3 sequence (DNA): TGTGCCAGCAGTTTAACAGGGATCTCTGAAGCTTTCTTT. Protein product: CASSLTGISEAFF.

The J gene is TRBJ2-5, the V gene TRBV30; D may be TRBD1 or TRBD2 (5 bases each). The CDR3 is 15 residues long. Germline V CDR1 and CDR2: GTSNPN, SVGIG (reference sequence). Trimming pared 1 base from V and 1 base from J, leaving 13 bases between. CDR3 bases: TGTGCCTGGAGTGCGACCGGGACGGCCCAAGAGACCCAGTACTTC. It yields the protein CAWSATGTAQETQYF.

This clonotype was found a few times. The CDR3 reads CASSLDLAGEQFF. CDR3 sequence (DNA): TGTGCCAGCAGCTTAGATTTGGCAGGAGAGCAGTTCTTC. The chain uses TRBV7-6 and TRBJ2-1; D gene ambiguous. Germline V lookup: CDR1 SGHVS, CDR2 FNYEAQ. Trimming took off 1 base at V and 10 bases at J, with 11 bases between the two ends. The CDR3 has 13 amino acids.

This sequence joins TRBV20-1 and TRBJ2-5, with 7 positions matching TRBD1. Losses at the gene ends were 4 bases for V and 1 base for J; bases not matched to a gene: 9. This CDR3 spans 15 amino acids. Germline V gene data show CDR1 as DFQATT and CDR2 as SNEGSKA (reference sequence). The CDR3 protein is CSAKKGQRVQETQYF. The CDR3 nucleotides read TGCAGTGCTAAAAAGGGACAGAGAGTCCAAGAGACCCAGTACTTC.

J is TRBJ2-7 and V is TRBV13, with D unresolved. V shed 3 bases and J shed 0 bases, with 9 bases lying between them. Germline V gene lookup returns CDR1 PRHDT and CDR2 FYEKMQ (reference sequence). The CDR3 loop spans 14 amino acids. Here the CDR3 reads CASSFRHNSYEQYF. CDR3 bases: TGTGCCAGCAGCTTCCGGCATAACTCCTACGAGCAGTACTTC.

The CDR3 protein is CASSQEGRGDYGYTF. CDR3 DNA: TGTGCCAGCAGCCAAGAGGGCCGGGGCGACTATGGCTACACCTTC. This sequence joins TRBV4-2 and TRBJ1-2; possibly TRBD1 for D (5 bases). Germline CDR1 and CDR2: LGHNA and YNFKEQ. This CDR3 has 15 residues. V shed 0 bases and J shed 3 bases, with 11 bases lying between them.

V gene TRBV18 combines with J gene TRBJ1-4; D ambiguous. The CDR3 runs to 17 residues. Germline assignment: CDR1 KGHSH and CDR2 LQKENI. V lost 4 bases and J lost 0, with 15 bases in between. The CDR3 sequence: CASSRFRSGATNEKLFF. Written as DNA, the CDR3 is TGTGCCAGCTCACGGTTCCGTTCGGGTGCAACTAATGAAAAACTGTTTTTT.

J is TRBJ2-1 and V is TRBV20-1, with a possible D match to TRBD1 (6 bases). Looked up from germline, CDR1 is DFQATT and CDR2 is SNEGSKA (reference sequence). V was pared by 6 bases and J by 6 bases, with 18 bases between. There are 14 residues in the CDR3. Here the CDR3 reads CSAALRGWGNEQFF. CDR3 coding DNA: TGCAGTGCGGCCCTCAGGGGATGGGGCAATGAGCAGTTCTTC.

This clonotype has just a few counts. The chain couples TRBV3-1 to TRBJ2-3; D perhaps matches TRBD2 (6 bases). CDR1 LGHDT and CDR2 YNNKEL come from the germline V gene (reference sequence). This CDR3 comprises 14 residues. Deletions cut 4 bases from V and 5 bases from J, with 13 bases between. In DNA, the CDR3 is TGTGCCAGCAGCCCCCATGCGGGGAGAGATACGCAGTATTTT. Translating it yields CASSPHAGRDTQYF.

V gene TRBV4-2 combines with J gene TRBJ1-2; 7 bases align to TRBD1. V was clipped by 6 bases and J by 4 bases; unmatched bases: 8. Germline V gene sequence: CDR1 LGHNA, CDR2 YNFKEQ. The CDR3 extends over 14 amino acids. The CDR3 here is CASSPGQSLYGYTF. CDR3 in DNA: TGTGCCAGCAGTCCGGGACAGTCGCTCTATGGCTACACCTTC.

This sequence joins TRBV5-4 and TRBJ2-1; maybe TRBD2 (6 bases). The germline CDR1 and CDR2 sequences are SGHNT and YYREEE (reference sequence). The CDR3 spans 16 residues. V lost 3 bases, J lost 2 bases, and 15 bases lay in between. CDR3 residues: CASSSIQRATYNEQFF. The CDR3 DNA is TGTGCCAGCAGCTCGATCCAGCGGGCTACCTACAATGAGCAGTTCTTC.